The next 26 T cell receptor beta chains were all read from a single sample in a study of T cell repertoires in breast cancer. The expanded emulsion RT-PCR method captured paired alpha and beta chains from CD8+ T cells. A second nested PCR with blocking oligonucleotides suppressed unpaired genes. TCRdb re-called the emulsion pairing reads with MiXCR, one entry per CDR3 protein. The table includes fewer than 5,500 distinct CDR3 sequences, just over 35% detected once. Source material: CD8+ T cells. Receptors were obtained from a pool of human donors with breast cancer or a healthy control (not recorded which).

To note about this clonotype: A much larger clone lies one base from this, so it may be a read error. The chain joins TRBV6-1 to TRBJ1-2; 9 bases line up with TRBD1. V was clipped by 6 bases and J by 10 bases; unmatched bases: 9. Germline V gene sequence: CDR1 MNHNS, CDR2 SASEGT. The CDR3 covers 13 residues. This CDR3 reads CASSIRDRDDYTF. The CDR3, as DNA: TGTGCCAGCAGCATCCGGGACAGGGATGACTACACCTTC.

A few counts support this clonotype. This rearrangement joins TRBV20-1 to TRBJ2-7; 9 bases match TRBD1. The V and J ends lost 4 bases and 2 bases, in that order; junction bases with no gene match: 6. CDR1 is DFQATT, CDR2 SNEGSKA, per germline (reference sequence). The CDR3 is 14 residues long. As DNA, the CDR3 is TGCAGTGCTACCGGGGGACAGGGAACCTACGAGCAGTACTTC. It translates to CSATGGQGTYEQYF.

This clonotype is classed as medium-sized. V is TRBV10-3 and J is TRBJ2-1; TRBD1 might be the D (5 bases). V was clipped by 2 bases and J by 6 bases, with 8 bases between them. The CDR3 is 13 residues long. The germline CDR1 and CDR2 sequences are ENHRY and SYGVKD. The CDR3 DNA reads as TGTGCCATCAGTGAGACAGGCCCCAATGAGCAGTTCTTC. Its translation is CAISETGPNEQFF.

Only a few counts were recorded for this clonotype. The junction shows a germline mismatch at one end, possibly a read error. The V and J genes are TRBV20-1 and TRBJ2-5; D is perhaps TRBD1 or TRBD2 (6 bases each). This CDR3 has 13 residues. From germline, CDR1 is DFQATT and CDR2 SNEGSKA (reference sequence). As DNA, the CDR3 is TGCAGTGCTAGAGCCGGGGGCCAAGAGGCCCAGTACTTC. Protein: CSARAGGQEAQYF.

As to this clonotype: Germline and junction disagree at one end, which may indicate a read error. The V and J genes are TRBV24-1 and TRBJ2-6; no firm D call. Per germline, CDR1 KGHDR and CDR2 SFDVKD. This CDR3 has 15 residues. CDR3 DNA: TGTGCCACCAGGGATCGGAGCTCTAGGGCCAACGTCCTGACTTTC. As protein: CATRDRSSRANVLTF.

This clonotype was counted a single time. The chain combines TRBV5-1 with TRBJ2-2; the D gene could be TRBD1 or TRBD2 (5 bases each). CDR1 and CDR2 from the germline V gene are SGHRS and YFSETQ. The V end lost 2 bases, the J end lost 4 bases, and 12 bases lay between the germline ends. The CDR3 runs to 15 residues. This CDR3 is CASSLGAGSTGELFF. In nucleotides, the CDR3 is TGCGCCAGCAGCTTAGGGGCAGGGAGCACCGGGGAGCTGTTTTTT.

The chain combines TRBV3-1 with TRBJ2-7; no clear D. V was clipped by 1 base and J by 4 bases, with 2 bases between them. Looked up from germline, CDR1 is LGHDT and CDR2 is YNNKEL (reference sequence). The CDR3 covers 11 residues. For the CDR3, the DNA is TGTGCCAGCAGCCAAGGATACGAGCAGTACTTC. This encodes CASSQGYEQYF.

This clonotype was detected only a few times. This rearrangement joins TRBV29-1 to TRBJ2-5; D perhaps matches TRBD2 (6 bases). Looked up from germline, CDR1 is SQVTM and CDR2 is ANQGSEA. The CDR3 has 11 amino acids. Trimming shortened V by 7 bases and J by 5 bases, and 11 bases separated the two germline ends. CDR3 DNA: TGCAGCGACTTACGGGGGGAGACCCAGTACTTC. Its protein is CSDLRGETQYF.

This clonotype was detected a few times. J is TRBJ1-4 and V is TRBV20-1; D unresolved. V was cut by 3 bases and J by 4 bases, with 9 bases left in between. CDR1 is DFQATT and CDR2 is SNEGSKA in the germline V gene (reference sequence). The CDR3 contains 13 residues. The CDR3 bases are TGCAGTGCTAGGGAACTGATTAATGAAAAACTGTTTTTT. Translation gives CSARELINEKLFF.

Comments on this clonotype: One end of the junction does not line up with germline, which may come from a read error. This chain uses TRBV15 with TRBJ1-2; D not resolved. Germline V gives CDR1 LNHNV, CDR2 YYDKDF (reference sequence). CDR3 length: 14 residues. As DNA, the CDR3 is TGTGCCACCAGCGGAGAGCCGGGCCAAGGGGGCTACACCTTC. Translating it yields CATSGEPGQGGYTF.

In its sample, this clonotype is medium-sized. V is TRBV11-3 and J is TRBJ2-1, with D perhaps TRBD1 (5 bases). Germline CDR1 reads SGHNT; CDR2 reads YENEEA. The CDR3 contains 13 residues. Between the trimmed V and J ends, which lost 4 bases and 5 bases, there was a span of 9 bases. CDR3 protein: CASSSDTNNEQFF. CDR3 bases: TGTGCCAGCAGCTCGGACACGAACAATGAGCAGTTCTTC. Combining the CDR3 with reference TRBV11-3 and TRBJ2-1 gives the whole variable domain EAGVVQSPRYKIIEKKQPVAFWCNPISGHNTLYWYLQNLGQGPELLIRYENEEAVDDSQLPKDRFSAERLKGVDSTLKIQPAELGDSAVYLCASSSDTNNEQFFGPGTRLTVL.

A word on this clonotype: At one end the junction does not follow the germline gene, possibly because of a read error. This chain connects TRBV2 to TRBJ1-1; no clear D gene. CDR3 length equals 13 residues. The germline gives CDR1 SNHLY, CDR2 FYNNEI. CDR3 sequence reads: CDIIERFPCESFF. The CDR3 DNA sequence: TGTGACATCATTGAAAGATTTCCCTGTGAATCTTTCTTT.

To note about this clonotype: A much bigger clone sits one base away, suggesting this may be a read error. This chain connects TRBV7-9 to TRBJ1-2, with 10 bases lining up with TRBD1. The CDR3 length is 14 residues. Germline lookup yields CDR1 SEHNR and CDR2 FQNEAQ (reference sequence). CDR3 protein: CTSSSGQGLRGYTF. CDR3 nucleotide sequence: TGTACCAGCAGCTCGGGACAGGGGTTACGAGGCTACACCTTC.

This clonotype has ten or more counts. CDR3 protein: CASSLVGLGDRGTEAFF. The CDR3 nucleotides read TGTGCCAGCAGTTTAGTCGGGTTGGGAGACAGGGGGACTGAAGCTTTCTTT. The V gene is TRBV27, the J gene TRBJ1-1; 9 bases line up with TRBD1. After removal of 2 bases from V and 5 bases from J, the junction contained 12 bases not matched to a gene. The germline V gene has CDR1 MNHEY and CDR2 SMNVEV (reference sequence). The CDR3 extends over 17 amino acids.

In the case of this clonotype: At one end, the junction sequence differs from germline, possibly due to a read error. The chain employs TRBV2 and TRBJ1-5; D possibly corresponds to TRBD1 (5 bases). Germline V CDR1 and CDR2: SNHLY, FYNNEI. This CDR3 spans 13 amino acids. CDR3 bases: TGTGCCGGCAGTCTGGGGCGAAACCAGCCCCAGCATTTT. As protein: CAGSLGRNQPQHF. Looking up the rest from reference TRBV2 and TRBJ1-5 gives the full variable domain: EPEVTQTPSHQVTQMGQEVILRCVPISNHLYFYWYRQILGQKVEFLVSFYNNEISEKSEIFDDQFSVERPDGSNFTLKIRSTKLEDSAMYFCAGSLGRNQPQHFGDGTRLSIL.

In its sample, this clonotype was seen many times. This chain's CDR3 is CATSDLNGITDTQYF. The CDR3 nucleotides read TGTGCCACCAGTGATTTGAACGGAATCACAGATACGCAGTATTTT. This chain connects TRBV24-1 to TRBJ2-3, with D hard to call. The CDR3 consists of 15 residues. V was clipped by 0 bases and J by 2 bases, with 8 bases between them. Per the germline V gene, CDR1 is KGHDR and CDR2 is SFDVKD.

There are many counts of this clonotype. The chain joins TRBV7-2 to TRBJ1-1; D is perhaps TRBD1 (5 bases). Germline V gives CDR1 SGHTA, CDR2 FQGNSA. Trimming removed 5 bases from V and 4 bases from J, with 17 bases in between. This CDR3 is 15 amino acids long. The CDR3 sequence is CASSPKVGGGTEAFF. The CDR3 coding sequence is TGTGCCAGCAGCCCCAAAGTGGGGGGGGGCACTGAAGCTTTCTTT.

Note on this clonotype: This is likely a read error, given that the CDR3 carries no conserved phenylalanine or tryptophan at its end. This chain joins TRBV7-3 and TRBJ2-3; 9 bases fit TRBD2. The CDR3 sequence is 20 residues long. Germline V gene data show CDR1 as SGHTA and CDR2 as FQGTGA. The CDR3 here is CTSSLKPAGGISPSTDTQYI. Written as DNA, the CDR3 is TGTACCAGCAGCTTAAAACCAGCGGGAGGAATCAGCCCCAGCACAGATACGCAGTATATT.

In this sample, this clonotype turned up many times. The CDR3 sequence: CAWSSGTAGNTIYF. In nucleotides, the CDR3 is TGTGCCTGGAGTTCGGGGACGGCTGGAAACACCATATATTTT. The chain is built from TRBV30 and TRBJ1-3; weak D call: TRBD1 (5 bases). Germline V gives CDR1 GTSNPN, CDR2 SVGIG (reference sequence). This CDR3 has 14 residues. V shed 2 bases and J shed 2 bases, with 10 bases lying between them.

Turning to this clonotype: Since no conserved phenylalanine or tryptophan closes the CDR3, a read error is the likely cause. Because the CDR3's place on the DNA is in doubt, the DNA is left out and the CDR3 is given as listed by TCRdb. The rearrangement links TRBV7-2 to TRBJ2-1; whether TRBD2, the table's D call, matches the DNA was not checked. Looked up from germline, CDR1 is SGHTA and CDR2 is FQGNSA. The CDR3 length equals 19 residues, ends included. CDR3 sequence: CASSLAGLAGAGSANEQCV.

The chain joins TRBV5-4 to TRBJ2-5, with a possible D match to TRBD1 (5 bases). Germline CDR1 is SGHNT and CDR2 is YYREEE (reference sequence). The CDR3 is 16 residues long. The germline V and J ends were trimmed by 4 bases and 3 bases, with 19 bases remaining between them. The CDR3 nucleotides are TGTGCCAGCAGCGCCTCTAGGACACTTTCTAAAGAGACCCAGTACTTC. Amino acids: CASSASRTLSKETQYF.

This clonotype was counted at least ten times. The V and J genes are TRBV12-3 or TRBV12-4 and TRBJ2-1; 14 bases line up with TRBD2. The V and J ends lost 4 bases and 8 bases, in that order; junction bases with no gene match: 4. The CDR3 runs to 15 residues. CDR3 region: CASSSGTSGGDEQFF. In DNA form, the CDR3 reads TGTGCCAGCAGTTCCGGGACTAGCGGGGGCGATGAGCAGTTCTTC.

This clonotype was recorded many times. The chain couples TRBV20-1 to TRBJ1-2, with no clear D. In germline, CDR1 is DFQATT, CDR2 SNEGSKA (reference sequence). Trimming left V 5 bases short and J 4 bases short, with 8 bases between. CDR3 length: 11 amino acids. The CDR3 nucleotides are TGCAGTGCTGAGCCCCGCTATGGCTACACCTTC. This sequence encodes CSAEPRYGYTF.

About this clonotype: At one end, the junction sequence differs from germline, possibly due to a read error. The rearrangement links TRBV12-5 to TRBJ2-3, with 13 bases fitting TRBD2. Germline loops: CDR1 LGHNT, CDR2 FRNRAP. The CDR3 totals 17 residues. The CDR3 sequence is CTSGLGGTSGVRDTQYF. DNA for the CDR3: TGTACTAGTGGTTTGGGGGGGACTAGCGGGGTGCGGGATACGCAGTATTTT. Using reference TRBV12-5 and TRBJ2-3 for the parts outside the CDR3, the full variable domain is DARVTQTPRHKVTEMGQEVTMRCQPILGHNTVFWYRQTMMQGLELLAYFRNRAPLDDSGMPKDRFSAEMPDATLATLKIQPSEPRDSAVYFCTSGLGGTSGVRDTQYFGPGTRLTVL.

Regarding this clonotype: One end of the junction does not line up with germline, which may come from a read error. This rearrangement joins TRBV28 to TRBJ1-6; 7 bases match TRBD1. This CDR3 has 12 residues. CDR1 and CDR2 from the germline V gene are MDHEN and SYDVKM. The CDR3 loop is CASSQGDSPRHF. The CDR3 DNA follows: TGTGCTAGCAGCCAGGGGGACTCACCCCGCCACTTT. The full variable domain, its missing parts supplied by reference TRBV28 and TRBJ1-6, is DVKVTQSSRYLVKRTGEKVFLECVQDMDHENMFWYRQDPGLGLRLIYFSYDVKMKEKGDIPEGYSVSREKKERFSLILESASTNQTSMYLCASSQGDSPRHFGNGTRLTVT.

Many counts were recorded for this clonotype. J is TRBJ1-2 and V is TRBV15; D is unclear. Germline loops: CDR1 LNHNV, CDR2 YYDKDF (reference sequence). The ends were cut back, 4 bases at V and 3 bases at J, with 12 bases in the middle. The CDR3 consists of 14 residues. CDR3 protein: CATSKDFQDYGYTF. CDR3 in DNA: TGTGCCACCAGCAAGGACTTCCAGGACTATGGCTACACCTTC.